A selection of T cell receptor beta chains follows, all from one sample in a study of T cell repertoires in cytomegalovirus infection. Each CDR3 protein gets one entry after TCRdb re-called the reads with MiXCR. The repertoire holds about 330,000 distinct CDR3 sequences, over 7.5% seen once, with 3.5% to 4.5% in the top ten. Material for sequencing was PBMCs. The origin of the receptors is a human donor in good health (CMV status not recorded). Some clones in this sample may be carry-over from other donors' samples. The conserved cysteine and the conserved F or W are not part of the CDR3 here. Part of the rows lack a size; the others show once, few, many or a class for expanded clones.

V: TRBV19
J: TRBJ1-2
size: .
CDR3: ASSIDYGYT

V: TRBV12-3/TRBV12-4
J: TRBJ1-5
size: .
CDR3: ASSFDRNQPQH

V: TRBV28
J: TRBJ1-2
size: few
CDR3: ASSTWTENYGYT

V: TRBV7-2
J: TRBJ2-1
size: .
CDR3: ASVEKRMGLAGFNEQF

V: TRBV10-3
J: TRBJ1-1
size: many
CDR3: AISAGVNTEAF

V: TRBV7-8
J: TRBJ1-5
size: .
CDR3: ASSLGDILQPQH

V: TRBV28
J: TRBJ1-5
size: many
CDR3: ASREFTGTTSNQPQH

V: TRBV28
J: TRBJ1-6
size: few
CDR3: ASSGRGQGANSPLH

V: TRBV12-3/TRBV12-4
J: TRBJ1-1
size: .
CDR3: ASSLGEGAVNTEAF

V: TRBV7-9
J: TRBJ2-3
size: few
CDR3: AFPGGPAPDTQY

V: TRBV7-2
J: TRBJ1-5
size: few
CDR3: ASTLARGRVQPQH

V: TRBV20-1
J: TRBJ2-1
size: .
CDR3: SALLTGGWNNEQF

V: TRBV2
J: TRBJ2-2
size: few
CDR3: ASSGRVANTGELF

V: TRBV12-3/TRBV12-4
J: TRBJ1-6
size: .
CDR3: ASRNAGQGVYSPLH

V: TRBV20-1
J: TRBJ1-1
size: .
CDR3: SARDFDRGGTEAF

V: TRBV7-6
J: TRBJ1-5
size: many
CDR3: ASSPGTREDQPQH

V: TRBV28
J: TRBJ1-2
size: few
CDR3: ASSLGTDGGYT

V: TRBV7-2
J: TRBJ1-4
size: many
CDR3: ASTTRQGASNEKLF

V: TRBV13
J: TRBJ1-2
size: few
CDR3: ASSSNSGVPYGYT

V: TRBV3-1
J: TRBJ2-6
size: .
CDR3: ASSQDRRREDVLT

V: TRBV6-1
J: TRBJ2-3
size: few
CDR3: ASSEAIAGTDTQY

V: TRBV7-2
J: TRBJ1-5
size: .
CDR3: ASSLRWDQPQH

V: TRBV7-2
J: TRBJ2-1
size: .
CDR3: ASSLNGYNEQF

V: TRBV12-3/TRBV12-4
J: TRBJ1-3
size: .
CDR3: ASQEGQRGLSGNTIY

V: TRBV6-5
J: TRBJ1-4
size: few
CDR3: ASSPSWGATAGEKLF

V: TRBV12-3/TRBV12-4
J: TRBJ1-1
size: few
CDR3: ASTNLNTEAF

V: TRBV7-2
J: TRBJ2-3
size: many
CDR3: ASSPSGARGASTDTQY

V: TRBV7-2
J: TRBJ1-1
size: many
CDR3: ASSLRGAGNTEAF

V: TRBV7-2
J: TRBJ2-1
size: many
CDR3: ASSFSTGTRGNEQF

V: TRBV27
J: TRBJ2-2
size: few
CDR3: ASSLLPSTGELF

V: TRBV28
J: TRBJ1-3
size: many
CDR3: AIRALSGNTIY

V: TRBV13
J: TRBJ2-4
size: few
CDR3: ASSPSGQRYRLAKNIQY

V: TRBV12-3/TRBV12-4
J: TRBJ1-1
size: .
CDR3: ASTVRFVNTEAF

V: TRBV7-3
J: TRBJ2-2
size: many
CDR3: ASTLGGLGGELF

V: TRBV7-2
J: TRBJ1-3
size: many
CDR3: ASGGLVGNTIY

V: TRBV6-1
J: TRBJ2-2
size: few
CDR3: ASSDRGTYTGELF

V: TRBV7-9
J: TRBJ2-1
size: many
CDR3: ASSLPPGPEFNEQF

V: TRBV28
J: TRBJ1-3
size: few
CDR3: ASRKGAGNTIY

V: TRBV25-1
J: TRBJ2-7
size: .
CDR3: ASSERGTSGRAHEQY

V: TRBV7-6
J: TRBJ1-4
size: .
CDR3: ASSLSTGNEKLF

V: TRBV3-1
J: TRBJ2-3
size: .
CDR3: ASSPTPGGTDTQY

V: TRBV27
J: TRBJ2-7
size: few
CDR3: ASSMGVYYEQY

V: TRBV29-1
J: TRBJ1-2
size: few
CDR3: SVAGPNYGYT

V: TRBV7-3
J: TRBJ2-1
size: few
CDR3: ASSRTSGADKSSYNEQF

V: TRBV24-1
J: TRBJ2-6
size: .
CDR3: ATSDPVTGANVLT

V: TRBV12-3/TRBV12-4
J: TRBJ1-1
size: many
CDR3: ASTIRPPGRGAF

V: TRBV30
J: TRBJ1-2
size: .
CDR3: AWSVRQSGGYT

V: TRBV12-3/TRBV12-4
J: TRBJ2-7
size: .
CDR3: ASTVTSGISYEQY

V: TRBV7-2
J: TRBJ2-1
size: many
CDR3: ASSSGTGFHEQF

V: TRBV6-2/TRBV6-3
J: TRBJ1-5
size: .
CDR3: ASSYAGQLINQPQH

V: TRBV28
J: TRBJ1-4
size: many
CDR3: ASSGKGQPNEKLF

V: TRBV7-2
J: TRBJ2-7
size: many
CDR3: ASSLLEGSYEQY

V: TRBV10-3
J: TRBJ2-1
size: few
CDR3: AISEGGRVYNEQF

V: TRBV25-1
J: TRBJ2-1
size: many
CDR3: ASTPGQGYYNEQF

V: TRBV7-9
J: TRBJ1-1
size: many
CDR3: ASSSTGTGMAF

V: TRBV6-1
J: TRBJ2-3
size: many
CDR3: ASSFRDLKGTTDTQY

V: TRBV6-5
J: TRBJ2-7
size: few
CDR3: ASGRFEQY

V: TRBV7-3
J: TRBJ2-7
size: many
CDR3: ASSSQTGSHEQY

V: TRBV12-3/TRBV12-4
J: TRBJ1-2
size: many
CDR3: ASSSGQGETNYGYT

V: TRBV12-3/TRBV12-4
J: TRBJ2-5
size: few
CDR3: ASRSLGTGGETQY